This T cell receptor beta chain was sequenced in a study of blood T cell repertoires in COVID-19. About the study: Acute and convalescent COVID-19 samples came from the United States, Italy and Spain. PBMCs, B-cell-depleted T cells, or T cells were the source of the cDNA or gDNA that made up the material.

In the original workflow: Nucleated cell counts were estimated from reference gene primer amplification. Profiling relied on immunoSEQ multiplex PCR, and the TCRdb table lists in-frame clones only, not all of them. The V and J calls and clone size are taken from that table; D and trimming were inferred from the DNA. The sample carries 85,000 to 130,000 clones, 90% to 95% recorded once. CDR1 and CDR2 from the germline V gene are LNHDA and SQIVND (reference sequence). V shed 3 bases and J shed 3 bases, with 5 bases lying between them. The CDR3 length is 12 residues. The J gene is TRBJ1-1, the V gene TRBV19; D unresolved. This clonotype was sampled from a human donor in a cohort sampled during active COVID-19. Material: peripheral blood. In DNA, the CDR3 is TGTGCCAGTAGTATCGTCGACACTGAAGCTTTCTTT. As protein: CASSIVDTEAFF. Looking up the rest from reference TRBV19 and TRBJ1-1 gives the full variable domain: DGGITQSPKYLFRKEGQNVTLSCEQNLNHDAMYWYRQDPGQGLRLIYYSQIVNDFQKGDIAEGYSVSREKKESFPLTVTSAQKNPTAFYLCASSIVDTEAFFGQGTRLTVV.